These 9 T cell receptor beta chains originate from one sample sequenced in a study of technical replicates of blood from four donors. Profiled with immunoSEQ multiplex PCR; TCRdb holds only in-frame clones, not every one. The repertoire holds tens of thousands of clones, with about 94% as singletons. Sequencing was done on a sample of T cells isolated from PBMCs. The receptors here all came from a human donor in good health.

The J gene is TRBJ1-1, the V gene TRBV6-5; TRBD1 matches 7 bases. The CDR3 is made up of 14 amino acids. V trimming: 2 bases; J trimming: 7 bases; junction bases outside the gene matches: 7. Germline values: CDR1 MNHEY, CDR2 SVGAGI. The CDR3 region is CASSYRGQTFEAFF. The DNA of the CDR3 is TGTGCCAGCAGTTACCGGGGACAGACTTTTGAAGCTTTCTTT.

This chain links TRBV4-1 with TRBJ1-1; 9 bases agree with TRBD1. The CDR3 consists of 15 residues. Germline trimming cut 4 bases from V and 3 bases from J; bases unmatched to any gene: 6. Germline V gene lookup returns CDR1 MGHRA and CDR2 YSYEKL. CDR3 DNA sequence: TGCGCCAGCAGCCGAGTACAGGGGGCAGACACTGAAGCTTTCTTT. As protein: CASSRVQGADTEAFF.

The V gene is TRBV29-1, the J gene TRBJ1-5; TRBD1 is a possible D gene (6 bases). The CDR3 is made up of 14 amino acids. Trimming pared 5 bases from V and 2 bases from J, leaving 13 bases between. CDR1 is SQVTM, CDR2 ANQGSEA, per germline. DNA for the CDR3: TGCAGCGTTCAAACAGGGTGGGGCAATCAGCCCCAGCATTTT. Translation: CSVQTGWGNQPQHF.

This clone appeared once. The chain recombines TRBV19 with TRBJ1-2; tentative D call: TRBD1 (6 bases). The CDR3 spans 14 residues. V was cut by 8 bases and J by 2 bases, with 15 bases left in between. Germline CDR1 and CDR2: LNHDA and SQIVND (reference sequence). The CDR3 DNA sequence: TGTGCCAGTTTCCTCAGGGGAACCAACTATGGCTACACCTTC. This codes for CASFLRGTNYGYTF.

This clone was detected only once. The CDR3 DNA reads as TGTGCCATCAGGGACACGAACACCGGGGAGCTGTTTTTT. Translated, it gives CAIRDTNTGELFF. The rearrangement links TRBV10-3 to TRBJ2-2; weak D call: TRBD1 (5 bases). Looked up from germline, CDR1 is ENHRY and CDR2 is SYGVKD. V lost 6 bases to trimming and J lost 0 bases, with 5 bases between them. This CDR3 is 13 amino acids long.

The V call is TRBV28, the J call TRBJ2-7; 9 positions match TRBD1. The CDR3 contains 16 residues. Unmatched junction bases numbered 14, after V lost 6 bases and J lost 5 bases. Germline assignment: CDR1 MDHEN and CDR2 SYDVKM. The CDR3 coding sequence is TGTGCCAGCAGCTCAGCTCAGGGGACAGGGACAGACGAGCAGTACTTC. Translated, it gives CASSSAQGTGTDEQYF. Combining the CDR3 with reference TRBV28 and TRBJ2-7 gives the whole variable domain DVKVTQSSRYLVKRTGEKVFLECVQDMDHENMFWYRQDPGLGLRLIYFSYDVKMKEKGDIPEGYSVSREKKERFSLILESASTNQTSMYLCASSSAQGTGTDEQYFGPGTRLTVT.

As DNA, the CDR3 is TGTGCCAGCAGCCGATTGACAGGGGGCGCCGATCAGCCCCAGCATTTT. Translating gives CASSRLTGGADQPQHF. The chain employs TRBV7-8 and TRBJ1-5; 10 bases fit TRBD1. This CDR3 is built from 16 residues. The ends lost 5 bases at V and 5 bases at J; junction bases unmatched: 9. CDR1 SGHVS and CDR2 FQNEAQ come from the germline V gene.

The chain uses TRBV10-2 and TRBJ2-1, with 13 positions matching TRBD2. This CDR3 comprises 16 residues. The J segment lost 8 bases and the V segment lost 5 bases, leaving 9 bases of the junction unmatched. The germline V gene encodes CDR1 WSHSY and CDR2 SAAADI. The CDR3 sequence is CASSLLAGGLGHEQFF. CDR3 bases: TGCGCCAGCAGTTTACTAGCGGGAGGGCTCGGACATGAGCAGTTCTTC.

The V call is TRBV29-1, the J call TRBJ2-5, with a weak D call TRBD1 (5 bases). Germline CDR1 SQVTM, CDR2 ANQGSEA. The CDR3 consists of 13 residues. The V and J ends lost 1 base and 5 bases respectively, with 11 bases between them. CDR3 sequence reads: CSVEARGIETQYF. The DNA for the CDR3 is TGCAGCGTTGAAGCAAGGGGTATCGAGACCCAGTACTTC.